The 17 T cell receptor beta chains below all came from one sample that was sequenced in a study of CD4 and CD8 cells across lung adenocarcinoma regions (dated by TCRdb to 2016 to 2018). Libraries were made using PCR. For sequencing, a HiSeq X Ten was employed. TCRdb ran its own pipeline on the public reads, namely fastp trimming at Q25 and MiXCR clone calling, and kept in-frame beta chains. Duplicate CDR3 protein sequences are folded into a single record with the most common DNA and genes. The sample contains some 8,000 distinct CDR3 sequences, around half of them found a single time. The top ten hold roughly 20% of the sample. Sequenced input: CD8+ T cells from the center of a lung tumor. The cell subset or site label, read with the paper, signifies: tumor center region. These receptors all stem from a female donor with lung adenocarcinoma. The CD4 and CD8 labels of this study may be unreliable.

With regard to this clonotype: A read error may produce the germline difference seen at one junction end. The CDR3 coding sequence is TGTGCGAGCAGCGGGGCCGGAGTCCCAGAGACCCAGTACTTT. Translation gives CASSGAGVPETQYF. This chain links TRBV5-4 with TRBJ2-3; the match to TRBD2 covers 7 bases. CDR1 is SGHNT and CDR2 is YYREEE in the germline V gene (reference sequence). The CDR3 is 14 residues long.

The CDR3 loop is CASLAENIQYF. The DNA of the CDR3 is TGTGCCAGCCTAGCGGAAAACATCCAGTACTTC. This rearrangement joins TRBV7-2 to TRBJ2-1, with 7 positions matching TRBD2. Gene TRBJ2-5 matches the end of the DNA better, so the J call may be wrong. The CDR3 length is 11 residues. CDR1 is SGHTA, CDR2 FQGNSA, per germline.

This clonotype was recorded once. The rearrangement links TRBV7-6 to TRBJ2-3, with 7 nucleotides matching TRBD2. The DNA matches TRBJ2-1 better at its end, which makes the J call doubtful. The CDR3 is made up of 18 amino acids. The germline V gene encodes CDR1 SGHVS and CDR2 FNYEAQ. CDR3 nucleotide sequence: TGTGCCAGCAGCTCCCTTAGGCGCGCGGGGGATGACAAAAACATTCAGTTCTTC. It codes for CASSSLRRAGDDKNIQFF.

This clonotype was picked up many times. V usage is TRBV5-1 and J usage is TRBJ2-1; 8 positions match TRBD1. Germline lookup yields CDR1 SGHRS and CDR2 YFSETQ. This CDR3 has 14 residues. The V segment lost 3 bases and the J segment 2 bases; nucleotides outside the gene matches: 1. The CDR3 protein is CASSSDRAYNEQFF. DNA for the CDR3: TGCGCCAGCAGCTCGGACAGGGCCTACAATGAGCAGTTCTTC.

CDR3 coding DNA: TGTGCCAGCAGTCCTACAGGGGAGGGGACCCGGCATGAGCAGTTCTTC. Translated, it gives CASSPTGEGTRHEQFF. The V call is TRBV12-3 or TRBV12-4, the J call TRBJ2-1; the D gene could be TRBD1 or TRBD2 (7 bases each). V lost 5 bases to trimming and J lost 8 bases, with 22 bases between them. The CDR3 has 16 residues.

The rearrangement joins TRBV20-1 to TRBJ1-2, with unresolved D. In germline, CDR1 is DFQATT, CDR2 SNEGSKA (reference sequence). The CDR3 loop spans 15 amino acids. V was clipped by 3 bases and J by 3 bases, with 17 bases between them. DNA for the CDR3: TGCAGTGCTAGTGAGGGCCAGGACCTTGACTATGGCTACACCTTC. The encoded protein is CSASEGQDLDYGYTF.

V and J are TRBV7-3 and TRBJ2-3, with a weak D call TRBD1 (5 bases). With 6 bases removed from V and 4 bases from J, the gap between germline ends came to 20 bases. This CDR3 has 16 amino acids. CDR1 and CDR2 (germline): SGHTA, FQGTGA. CDR3 protein: CASRVLQGVSADTQYF. The CDR3, as DNA: TGTGCCAGCAGGGTACTCCAGGGTGTGAGCGCAGATACGCAGTATTTT. The full variable domain, in which reference TRBV7-3 and TRBJ2-3 provide the parts outside the CDR3, is GAGVSQTPSNKVTEKGKYVELRCDPISGHTALYWYRQSLGQGPEFLIYFQGTGAADDSGLPNDRFFAVRPEGSVSTLKIQRTERGDSAVYLCASRVLQGVSADTQYFGPGTRLTVL.

The chain couples TRBV6-1 to TRBJ2-2; the D is unclear. The J call may be in error: the DNA end matches TRBJ2-3 better. Germline V CDR1 and CDR2: MNHNS, SASEGT. CDR3 size: 15 residues. CDR3 sequence reads: CARGLPGVNTGTQYF. CDR3 sequence (DNA): TGTGCCCGCGGCCTACCGGGTGTGAACACCGGTACGCAGTATTTT.

A note on this clonotype: The CDR3 does not close with the conserved phenylalanine or tryptophan, likely indicating a read error. It is unclear where the CDR3 begins or ends on the DNA, so no DNA is shown, and the CDR3 is as TCRdb lists it. This chain connects TRBV7-2 to TRBJ2-3; whether TRBD2, the table's D call, matches the DNA was not checked. 16 amino acids form the CDR3, both terminal residues included. Germline V gives CDR1 SGHTA, CDR2 FQGNSA. The CDR3 sequence is CASSLGAFRNEQFFGP.

The CDR3 sequence: CASSQVWASQETQYF. The CDR3, as DNA: TGCGCCAGCAGCCAAGTTTGGGCTAGCCAAGAGACCCAGTACTTC. The genes are TRBV4-3 and TRBJ2-5; no clear D gene. The V gene's germline CDR1 is LGHNA and CDR2 YSLEER. The CDR3 is 15 residues long. The germline V and J ends were trimmed by 1 base and 1 base, with 10 bases remaining between them.

This clonotype has ten or more counts. V and J are TRBV6-1 and TRBJ1-2, with no clear D. Trimming left V 6 bases short and J 6 bases short, with 14 bases between. The CDR3 sequence is 13 residues long. CDR1 is MNHNS and CDR2 is SASEGT in the germline V gene. Written as DNA, the CDR3 is TGTGCCAGCAGCCAAACAGTAGCCAATGGCTACACCTTC. This encodes CASSQTVANGYTF.

This clonotype was picked up many times. The rearrangement uses TRBV4-1 and TRBJ2-3; 8 bases align to TRBD2. The germline V gene has CDR1 MGHRA and CDR2 YSYEKL. Trimming took 3 bases from V and 1 from J; bases not matched to a gene: 6. The CDR3 runs 16 residues. CDR3 coding DNA: TGCGCCAGCAGCCAGCAGACTAGCGTGGGCACAGATACGCAGTATTTT. Protein product: CASSQQTSVGTDTQYF.

As to this clonotype: The germline gene is not matched at one end of the junction; a read error may be the cause. The V and J genes are TRBV7-3 and TRBJ2-3; 9 bases line up with TRBD1. This CDR3 has 18 residues. Germline-derived CDR1 and CDR2 are SGHTA and FQGTGA. CDR3 protein: CASSLMGQGSYATDTQYF. The CDR3, as DNA: TGTGCCAGCAGTCTTATGGGACAGGGTTCGTACGCCACAGACACGCAGTATTTC. Combining the CDR3 with reference TRBV7-3 and TRBJ2-3 gives the whole variable domain GAGVSQTPSNKVTEKGKYVELRCDPISGHTALYWYRQSLGQGPEFLIYFQGTGAADDSGLPNDRFFAVRPEGSVSTLKIQRTERGDSAVYLCASSLMGQGSYATDTQYFGPGTRLTVL.

Comments on this clonotype: At one end the junction does not follow the germline gene, possibly because of a read error. The chain combines TRBV11-2 with TRBJ2-5; a possible D gene is TRBD1 (5 bases). The CDR3 has 13 residues. Germline V gene data show CDR1 as SGHAT and CDR2 as FQNNGV. The CDR3 coding sequence is TGTGCCGGCAGGTTAGCTGGGGCCGACGCCCTGTACTTC. It is translated as CAGRLAGADALYF.

The chain links TRBV9 to TRBJ2-5; D unresolved. Trimming removed 3 bases from V and 0 bases from J, with 3 bases in between. The germline gives CDR1 SGDLS, CDR2 YYNGEE. The length of the CDR3 is 12 residues. The CDR3 nucleotides read TGTGCCAGCAGCGATTACCAAGAGACCCAGTACTTC. Translation: CASSDYQETQYF.

On this clonotype itself: No conserved phenylalanine or tryptophan ends this CDR3, so it is likely a read error. It is unclear where the CDR3 begins or ends on the DNA, so no DNA is shown, and the CDR3 is as TCRdb lists it. The V gene is TRBV6-1, the J gene TRBJ1-4. Germline CDR1 is MNHNS and CDR2 is SASEGT. Including both end residues, the CDR3 is 8 amino acids long. The CDR3 region is CASSPQRG.

J is TRBJ1-1 and V is TRBV7-2, with D tentatively TRBD1 (5 bases). CDR1 SGHTA and CDR2 FQGNSA come from the germline V gene. Trimming cost V 5 bases and J 7 bases, with 23 bases left between them. There are 16 residues in the CDR3. For the CDR3, the DNA is TGTGCCAGCAGCCCCCCCTTACGTAGGGGCCTAAGTGAAGCTTTCTTT. Its translation: CASSPPLRRGLSEAFF.